A single sample gave rise to the 12 T cell receptor beta chains below, sequenced in a study of CD4 T cells in relation to SARS-CoV-2 and coronaviruses. Profiling relied on immunoSEQ multiplex PCR, and the TCRdb table lists in-frame clones only, not all of them. The data contain tens of thousands of clones, under 80% of them singletons. Antigens for these TCRs are unknown. The unexposed donors gave CD4+ T cells in about 2011-2019, prior to COVID-19. CD4+ T cells were isolated from the cells after around 10 days of culture. Material for sequencing was CD4+ T cells from PBMCs, cultured in vitro. The source of these receptors is a human donor in good health.

The CDR3 DNA reads TGTGCCTGGACTTTTACTGGGTACGGAAACACCATATATTTT. This codes for CAWTFTGYGNTIYF. The V and J genes are TRBV30 and TRBJ1-3; D is undetermined. The germline V and J ends were trimmed by 4 bases and 4 bases, with 14 bases remaining between them. Germline loops: CDR1 GTSNPN, CDR2 SVGIG (reference sequence). The CDR3 loop spans 14 amino acids.

The V call is TRBV28, the J call TRBJ1-2; 10 bases agree with TRBD1. Germline assignment: CDR1 MDHEN and CDR2 SYDVKM. This CDR3 comprises 16 residues. V lost 2 bases and J lost 6; bases outside the gene matches: 9. DNA of the CDR3: TGTGCCAGCAGTTTAGGGACAGGGGTGCTTGTGAATGGCTACACCTTC. Translated, it gives CASSLGTGVLVNGYTF.

This rearrangement joins TRBV5-1 to TRBJ2-3, with 8 bases matching TRBD1. The germline CDR1 and CDR2 sequences are SGHRS and YFSETQ. The CDR3 covers 17 residues. The trim removed 0 bases at V and 2 bases at J, leaving 8 bases unmatched. This CDR3 is CASSLGPGGTFTDTQYF. The CDR3 region has the DNA TGCGCCAGCAGCTTGGGGCCAGGGGGCACCTTCACAGATACGCAGTATTTT.

This chain links TRBV28 with TRBJ2-1; 8 positions agree with TRBD2. Germline V gene sequence: CDR1 MDHEN, CDR2 SYDVKM. After removal of 2 bases from V and 4 bases from J, the junction contained 4 bases not matched to a gene. The CDR3 is 15 amino acids. The chain's CDR3 is CASSLDSGVYNEQFF. The CDR3 bases are TGTGCCAGCAGTTTAGATAGCGGGGTGTACAATGAGCAGTTCTTC.

V is TRBV7-6 and J is TRBJ2-7, with TRBD2 identical over 9 bases. V lost 4 bases, J lost 2 bases, and 9 bases stayed unmatched. The germline gives CDR1 SGHVS, CDR2 FNYEAQ. The CDR3 is 16 residues long. The CDR3 sequence is CASSSSPSGTTYEQYF. The CDR3 DNA reads TGTGCCAGCAGCTCTAGCCCTAGCGGGACGACCTACGAGCAGTACTTC.

V and J are TRBV27 and TRBJ2-1; 9 bases are shared with TRBD2. Germline V gene data show CDR1 as MNHEY and CDR2 as SMNVEV (reference sequence). The junction had 9 bases not matched to a gene; V was cut back by 5 bases and J by 7 bases. CDR3 length equals 15 residues. CDR3 sequence: CASSRSSGSLNEQFF. The CDR3 coding sequence is TGTGCCAGCAGTCGCAGTAGCGGGAGTTTAAATGAGCAGTTCTTC.

The chain carries TRBV3-1 (or the pseudogene TRBV3-2) and TRBJ1-1; the D is unclear. Germline lookup yields CDR1 LGHDT and CDR2 YNNKEL (reference sequence). Trimming left V 2 bases short and J 8 bases short, with 15 bases between. The CDR3 consists of 14 residues. The CDR3: CASSQFARSNEAFF. Here the CDR3 DNA reads TGTGCCAGCAGCCAATTTGCCAGGTCAAACGAAGCTTTCTTT.

The chain joins TRBV19 to TRBJ2-2; 7 bases line up with TRBD1. This CDR3 spans 15 amino acids. V gave up 6 bases and J gave up 6 bases; unmatched junction bases: 10. The germline CDR1 and CDR2 sequences are LNHDA and SQIVND (reference sequence). This CDR3 is CASSLGTALPGELFF. DNA for the CDR3: TGTGCCAGTAGCCTCGGGACAGCCCTCCCCGGGGAGCTGTTTTTT.

The J gene is TRBJ2-1, the V gene TRBV27; 7 bases are a match to TRBD2. The CDR3 has 15 amino acids. Germline loops: CDR1 MNHEY, CDR2 SMNVEV (reference sequence). The V segment lost 8 bases and the J segment 1 base; nucleotides outside the gene matches: 8. Here the CDR3 DNA reads TGTGCCAGCTCGTTAGCGGGTAATTCCTACAATGAGCAGTTCTTC. It specifies CASSLAGNSYNEQFF.

This chain links TRBV7-9 with TRBJ2-7; D perhaps matches TRBD2 (5 bases). Germline V lookup: CDR1 SEHNR, CDR2 FQNEAQ (reference sequence). Trimming stripped 1 base from V and 5 bases from J, with 12 bases between. CDR3 size: 14 residues. Written as DNA, the CDR3 is TGTGCCAGCAGCTTAGTTCCTAGCCCCCACGAGCAGTACTTC. Encoded protein: CASSLVPSPHEQYF. The complete variable domain, with remaining parts taken from reference TRBV7-9 and TRBJ2-7, reads DTGVSQNPRHKITKRGQNVTFRCDPISEHNRLYWYRQTLGQGPEFLTYFQNEAQLEKSRLLSDRFSAERPKGSFSTLEIQRTEQGDSAMYLCASSLVPSPHEQYFGPGTRLTVT.

This clone appeared a few times. The chain combines TRBV30 with TRBJ1-1; a possible D gene is TRBD1 (6 bases). This CDR3 region has 12 residues. Germline-derived CDR1 and CDR2 are GTSNPN and SVGIG (reference sequence). Trimming removed 3 bases from V and 3 bases from J, with 8 bases in between. CDR3 nucleotides: TGTGCCTGGAGCCGACAGGACACTGAAGCTTTCTTT. It encodes CAWSRQDTEAFF.

The J gene is TRBJ2-6, the V gene TRBV12-5, with no clear D. This CDR3 is built from 14 residues. In germline, CDR1 is LGHNT, CDR2 FRNRAP. Trimming removed 3 bases from V and 0 bases from J, with 3 bases in between. The CDR3 sequence: CASGLSSGANVLTF. CDR3 DNA sequence: TGTGCTAGTGGTTTATCCTCTGGGGCCAACGTCCTGACTTTC.